This TCR beta chain was sequenced in a study of shared clonotypes between healthy human individuals. It was CD45RO-negative cells, positively selected for CCR7, that made up naive CD8 cells, with terminally differentiated effector memory CD45RA+ cells excluded. As concerns this clone: The antigen remains unidentified. The same CDR3 also results from other DNA sequences found in this sample.

Whole-study findings and limits: Depth of sequencing was expected to influence donor clonotype sharing. Researchers found naive subsets generally carried larger estimated richness than memory subsets. A few donors had approximately 4.6% of their naive CD4 clonotypes in common.

Roughly 200 ng DNA, tens of thousands of T cell genomes, went into each sorted-subset replicate PCR. Method: immunoSEQ multiplex PCR; TCRdb's copy keeps in-frame clones and lacks some. Of 1.5 million to 2.5 million clones in the sample, roughly 95% were seen once. CDR3 length: 14 residues. Germline V gene data show CDR1 as SGDLS and CDR2 as YYNGEE. V was clipped by 0 bases and J by 2 bases, with 6 bases between them. The sequenced sample was naive CD8+ T cells sorted from blood. This TCR came from a man younger than 30 in good health. The J gene is TRBJ1-3, the V gene TRBV9; D is unclear. The CDR3 coding sequence is TGTGCCAGCAGCGTAGCCGGGGCTGGAAACACCATATATTTT. This encodes CASSVAGAGNTIYF.